The rows below give T cell receptor beta chains drawn from one sample of a study of T cells expressing NK-cell markers. TCRdb re-called the 5' RACE reads, yielding one record per CDR3 amino acid sequence without DNA. The sample has about 300,000 distinct CDR3 sequences. The source material was blood T cells: a sorted CD56 or NKG2C T cell subset, CD4+ or CD8+ T cells, or bulk PBMC T cells (not recorded which). Receptors originate from a woman between 18 and 75 years old in good health. CDR3s include the opening cysteine and the closing phenylalanine or tryptophan.

TRBJ1-4 | TRBV6-1 | CASSGLGVRDEKLFF
TRBJ1-1 | TRBV4-1 | CASSQGAWRETVTEAFF
TRBJ1-4 | TRBV7-2 | CASSLGTLDNEKLFF
TRBJ2-3 | TRBV5-6 | CASSFPDRGTDTQYF
TRBJ1-5 | TRBV18 | CASSSSTANNQPQHF
TRBJ2-3 | TRBV15 | CATSRDGWGGSTDTQYF
TRBJ2-5 | TRBV3-1 | CASSPRTSGGPRKKTQYF
TRBJ2-3 | TRBV14 | CASSQANTQYF
TRBJ2-5 | TRBV9 | CASSRDPKETQYF
TRBJ2-4 | TRBV19 | CASSRGTGNVIAKNIQYF
TRBJ2-7 | TRBV7-2 | CASSLGGLAGYLDEQYF
TRBJ2-2 | TRBV5-6 | CASSPGRDSVLRGELFF
TRBJ2-7 | TRBV14 | CASSSRDGSREQYF
TRBJ1-2 | TRBV12-3/TRBV12-4 | CASLLTGPFGYTF
TRBJ2-7 | TRBV7-2 | CASSLERTYEQYF
TRBJ1-5 | TRBV12-3/TRBV12-4 | CASSPDRARYQPQHF
TRBJ1-1 | TRBV30 | CAWGMNTEAFF
TRBJ2-1 | TRBV5-1 | CASSLVSGSSYNEQFF
TRBJ1-1 | TRBV6-2/TRBV6-3 | CASSYPTLNTEAFF
TRBJ1-4 | TRBV4-3 | CASSHGQGAANEKLFF
TRBJ2-1 | TRBV7-6 | CASSLSGRFFNEQFF
TRBJ2-2 | TRBV12-3/TRBV12-4 | CASFQFRADTGELFF
TRBJ2-3 | TRBV7-2 | CASSPSWDRRADTQYF
TRBJ2-5 | TRBV7-2 | CASSVQGGTETQYF
TRBJ1-1 | TRBV18 | CASSRRDRFDTEAFF
TRBJ2-2 | TRBV27 | CASSLLGRTGELFF
TRBJ2-1 | TRBV19 | CASSIRDGDNEQFF
TRBJ2-1 | TRBV5-4 | CASTVDSYNEQFF
TRBJ2-7 | TRBV4-1 | CASSPGFRLAGASYEQYF
TRBJ1-3 | TRBV4-1 | CASSQDVISGNTIYF
TRBJ1-1 | TRBV29-1 | CSVVTGVPPEAFF
TRBJ2-1 | TRBV7-2 | CASSLVSGSYNEQFF
TRBJ1-3 | TRBV12-3/TRBV12-4 | CASSLRLGSTDRSPGNTIYF
TRBJ2-1 | TRBV20-1 | CSAIRLAGRNEQFF